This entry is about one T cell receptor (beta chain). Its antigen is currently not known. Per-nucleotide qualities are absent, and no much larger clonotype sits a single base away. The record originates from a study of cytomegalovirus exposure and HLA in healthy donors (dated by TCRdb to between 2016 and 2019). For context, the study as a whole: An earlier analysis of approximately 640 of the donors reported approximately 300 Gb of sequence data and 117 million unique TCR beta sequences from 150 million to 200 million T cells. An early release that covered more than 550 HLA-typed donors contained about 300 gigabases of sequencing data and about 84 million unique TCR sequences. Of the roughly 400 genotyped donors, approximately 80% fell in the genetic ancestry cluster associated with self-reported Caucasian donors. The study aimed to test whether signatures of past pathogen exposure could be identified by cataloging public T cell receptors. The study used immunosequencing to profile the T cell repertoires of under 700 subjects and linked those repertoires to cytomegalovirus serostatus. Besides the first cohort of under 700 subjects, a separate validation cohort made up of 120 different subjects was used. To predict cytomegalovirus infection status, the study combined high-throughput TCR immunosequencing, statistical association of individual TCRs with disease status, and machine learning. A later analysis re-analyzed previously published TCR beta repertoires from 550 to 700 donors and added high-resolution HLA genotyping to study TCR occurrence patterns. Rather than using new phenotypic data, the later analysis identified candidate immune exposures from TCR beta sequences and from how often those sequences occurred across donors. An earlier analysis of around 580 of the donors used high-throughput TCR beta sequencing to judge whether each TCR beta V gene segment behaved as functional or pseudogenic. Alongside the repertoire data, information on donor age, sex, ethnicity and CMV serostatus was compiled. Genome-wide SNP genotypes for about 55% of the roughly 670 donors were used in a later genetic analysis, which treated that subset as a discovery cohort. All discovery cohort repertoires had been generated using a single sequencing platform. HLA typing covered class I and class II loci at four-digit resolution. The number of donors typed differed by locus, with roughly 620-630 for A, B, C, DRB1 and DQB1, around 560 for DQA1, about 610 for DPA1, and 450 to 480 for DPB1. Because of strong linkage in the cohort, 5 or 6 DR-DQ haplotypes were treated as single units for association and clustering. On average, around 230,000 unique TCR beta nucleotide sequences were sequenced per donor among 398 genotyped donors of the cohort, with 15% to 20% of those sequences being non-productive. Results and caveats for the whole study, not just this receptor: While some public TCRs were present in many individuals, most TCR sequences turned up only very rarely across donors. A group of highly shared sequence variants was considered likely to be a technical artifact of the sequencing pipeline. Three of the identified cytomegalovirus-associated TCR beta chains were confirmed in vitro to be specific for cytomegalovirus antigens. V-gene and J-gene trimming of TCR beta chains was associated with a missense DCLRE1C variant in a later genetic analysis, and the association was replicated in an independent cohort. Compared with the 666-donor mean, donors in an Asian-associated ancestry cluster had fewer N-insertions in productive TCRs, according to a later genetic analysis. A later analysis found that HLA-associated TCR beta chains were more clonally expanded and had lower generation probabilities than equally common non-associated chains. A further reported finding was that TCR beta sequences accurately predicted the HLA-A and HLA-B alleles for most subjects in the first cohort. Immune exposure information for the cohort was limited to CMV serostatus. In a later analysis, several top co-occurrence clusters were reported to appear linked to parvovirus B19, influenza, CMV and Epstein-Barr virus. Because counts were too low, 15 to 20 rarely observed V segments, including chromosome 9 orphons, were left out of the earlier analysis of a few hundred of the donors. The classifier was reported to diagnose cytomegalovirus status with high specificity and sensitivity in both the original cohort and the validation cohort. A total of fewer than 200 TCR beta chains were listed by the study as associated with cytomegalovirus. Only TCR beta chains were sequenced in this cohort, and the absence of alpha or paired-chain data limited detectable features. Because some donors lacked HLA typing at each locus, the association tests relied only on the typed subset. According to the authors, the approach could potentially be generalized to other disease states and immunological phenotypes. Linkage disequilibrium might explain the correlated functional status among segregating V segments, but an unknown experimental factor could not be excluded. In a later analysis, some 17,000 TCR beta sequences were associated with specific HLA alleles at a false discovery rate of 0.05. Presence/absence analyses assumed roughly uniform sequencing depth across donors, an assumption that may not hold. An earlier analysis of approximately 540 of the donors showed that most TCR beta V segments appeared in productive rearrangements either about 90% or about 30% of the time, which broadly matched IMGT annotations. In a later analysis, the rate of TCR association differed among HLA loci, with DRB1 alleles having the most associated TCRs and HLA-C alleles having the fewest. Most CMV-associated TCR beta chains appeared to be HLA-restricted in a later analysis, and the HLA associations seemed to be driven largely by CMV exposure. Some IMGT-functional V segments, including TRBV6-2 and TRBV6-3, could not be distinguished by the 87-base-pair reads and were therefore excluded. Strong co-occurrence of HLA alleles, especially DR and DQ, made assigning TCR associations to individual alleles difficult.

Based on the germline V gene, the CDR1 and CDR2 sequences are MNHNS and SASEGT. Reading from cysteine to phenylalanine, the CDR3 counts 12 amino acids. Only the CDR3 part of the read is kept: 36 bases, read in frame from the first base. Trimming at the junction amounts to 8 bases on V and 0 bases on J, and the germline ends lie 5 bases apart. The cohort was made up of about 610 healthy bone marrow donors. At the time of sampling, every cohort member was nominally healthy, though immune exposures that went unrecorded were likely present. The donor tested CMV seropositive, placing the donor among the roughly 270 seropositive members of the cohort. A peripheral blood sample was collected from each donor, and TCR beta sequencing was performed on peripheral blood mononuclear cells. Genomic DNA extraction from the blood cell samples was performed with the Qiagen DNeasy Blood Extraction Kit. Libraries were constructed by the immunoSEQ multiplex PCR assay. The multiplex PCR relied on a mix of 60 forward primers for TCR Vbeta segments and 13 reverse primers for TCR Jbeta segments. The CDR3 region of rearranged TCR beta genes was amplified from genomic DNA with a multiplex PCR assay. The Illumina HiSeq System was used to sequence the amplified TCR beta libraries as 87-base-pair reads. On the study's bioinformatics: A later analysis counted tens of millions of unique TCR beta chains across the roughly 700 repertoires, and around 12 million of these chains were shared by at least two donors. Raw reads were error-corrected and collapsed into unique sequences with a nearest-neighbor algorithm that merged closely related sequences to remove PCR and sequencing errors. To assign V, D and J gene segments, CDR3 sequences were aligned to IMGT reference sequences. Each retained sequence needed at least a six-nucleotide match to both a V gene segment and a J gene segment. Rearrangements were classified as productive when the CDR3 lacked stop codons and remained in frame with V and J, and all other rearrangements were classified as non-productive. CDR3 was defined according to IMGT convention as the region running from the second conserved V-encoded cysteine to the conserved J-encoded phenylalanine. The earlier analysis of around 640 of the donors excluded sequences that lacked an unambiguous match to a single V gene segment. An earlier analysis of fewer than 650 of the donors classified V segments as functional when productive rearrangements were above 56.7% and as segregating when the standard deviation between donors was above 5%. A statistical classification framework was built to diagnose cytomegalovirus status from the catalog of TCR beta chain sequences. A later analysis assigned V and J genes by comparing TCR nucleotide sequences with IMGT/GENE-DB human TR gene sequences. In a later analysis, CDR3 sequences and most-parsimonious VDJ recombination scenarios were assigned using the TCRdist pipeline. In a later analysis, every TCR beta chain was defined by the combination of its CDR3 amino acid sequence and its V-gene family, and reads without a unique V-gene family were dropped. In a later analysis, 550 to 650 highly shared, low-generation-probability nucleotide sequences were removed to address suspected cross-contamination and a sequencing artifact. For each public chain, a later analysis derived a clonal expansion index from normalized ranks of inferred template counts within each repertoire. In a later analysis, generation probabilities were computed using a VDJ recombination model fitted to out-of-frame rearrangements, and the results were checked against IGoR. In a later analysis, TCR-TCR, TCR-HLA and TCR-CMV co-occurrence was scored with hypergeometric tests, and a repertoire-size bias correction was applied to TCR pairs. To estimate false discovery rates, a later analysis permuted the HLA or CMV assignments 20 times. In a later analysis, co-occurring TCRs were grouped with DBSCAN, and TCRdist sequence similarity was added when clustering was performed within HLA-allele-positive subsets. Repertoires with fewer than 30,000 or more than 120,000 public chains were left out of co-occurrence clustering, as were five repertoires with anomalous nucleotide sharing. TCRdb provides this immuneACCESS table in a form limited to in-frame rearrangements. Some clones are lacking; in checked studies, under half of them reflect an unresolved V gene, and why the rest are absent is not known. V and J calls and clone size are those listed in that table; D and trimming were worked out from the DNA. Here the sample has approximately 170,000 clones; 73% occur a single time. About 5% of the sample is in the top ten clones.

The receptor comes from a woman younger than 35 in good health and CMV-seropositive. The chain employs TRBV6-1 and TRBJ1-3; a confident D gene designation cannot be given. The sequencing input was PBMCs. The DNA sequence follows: TGTGCCAGCCTTTCCTCTGGAAACACCATATATTTT. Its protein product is CASLSSGNTIYF.